These T cell receptor beta chains were read from a single sample in a study of blood T cell repertoires in COVID-19. Sequenced by immunoSEQ multiplex PCR; TCRdb stores in-frame clones only, minus some. This sample yields 30,000 or so clones, of which roughly 84% are seen a single time; about 9.3% belongs to the top ten. The specimen sequenced was peripheral blood. These receptors were obtained from an elderly man with active COVID-19. CDR3s include the opening cysteine and the closing phenylalanine or tryptophan. A D gene is named only where the DNA matches it firmly. Part of the rows lack a size; the others show once, few, many or a class for expanded clones.

d_call j_call clone_size v_call cdr3_aa cdr3_nt
TRBD2 TRBJ2-3 NA TRBV5-1 CASSLAPSGGRDTQYF TGCGCCAGCAGCTTGGCCCCTAGCGGGGGGAGAGATACGCAGTATTTT
TRBD1 TRBJ2-3 NA TRBV9 CASSVRGQGMDTQYF TGTGCCAGCAGCGTGAGAGGACAGGGGATGGATACGCAGTATTTT
TRBD2 TRBJ2-3 NA TRBV9 CASSLGTSGGTDTQYF TGTGCCAGCAGCCTTGGGACTAGCGGGGGCACAGATACGCAGTATTTT
NA TRBJ2-7 NA TRBV6-1 CASSVATGAYEQYF TGTGCCAGCAGTGTAGCGACTGGAGCCTACGAGCAGTACTTC
TRBD1 TRBJ1-5 NA TRBV2 CASGQGSQPQHF TGTGCCAGTGGACAGGGTAGTCAGCCCCAGCATTTT
TRBD1 TRBJ2-2 once TRBV25-1 CASSEYWGTGRTGELFF TGTGCCAGCAGTGAATATTGGGGGACAGGGAGGACCGGGGAGCTGTTTTTT
NA TRBJ2-2 few TRBV11-3 CASSLQNTGELFF TGTGCCAGCAGCTTACAGAACACCGGGGAGCTGTTTTTT
TRBD2 TRBJ2-3 NA TRBV27 CASSYGGAYADTQYF TGTGCCAGCAGTTACGGGGGGGCATACGCAGATACGCAGTATTTT
NA TRBJ1-5 NA TRBV5-6 CASSLGSQGSNQPQHF TGTGCCAGCAGCTTGGGTTCGCAGGGAAGCAATCAGCCCCAGCATTTT
TRBD1 TRBJ2-3 NA TRBV29-1 CSVSQQGVDTDTQYF TGCAGCGTTAGCCAACAGGGGGTAGACACAGATACGCAGTATTTT
NA TRBJ2-5 NA TRBV5-1 CASSQLPGLSEETQYF TGCGCCAGCAGCCAACTCCCGGGACTTTCAGAAGAGACCCAGTACTTC
NA TRBJ2-3 NA TRBV14 CASSPRGRGNTDTQYF TGTGCCAGCAGCCCCCGGGGCAGGGGAAACACAGATACGCAGTATTTT
NA TRBJ2-1 NA TRBV24-1 CATSDSQQGSGRFEQFF TGTGCCACCAGTGATTCCCAGCAGGGGAGTGGAAGGTTTGAGCAGTTCTTC
TRBD1 TRBJ1-4 NA TRBV6-1 CASSEGQGTGTEKLFF TGTGCCAGCAGTGAGGGACAGGGTACGGGGACGGAAAAACTGTTTTTT
NA TRBJ2-7 NA TRBV11-2 CASSSYRDSPYEQCF TGTGCCAGCAGCTCATACAGGGATTCCCCCTACGAGCAGTGCTTC
NA TRBJ1-5 NA TRBV19 CASGGSSQPQHF TGTGCCAGCGGGGGGAGCAGTCAGCCCCAGCATTTT
NA TRBJ2-1 NA TRBV3-1/TRBV3-2 CASSQAQGMAFF TGTGCCAGCAGCCAGGCTCAGGGGATGGCGTTCTTC
TRBD1 TRBJ2-2 once TRBV5-1 CASSLRDRGTGELFF TGCGCCAGCAGCTTGCGGGACAGGGGGACCGGGGAGCTGTTTTTT
TRBD2 TRBJ2-5 NA TRBV7-9 CASSSTGRGAGGRETQYF TGTGCCAGCAGCTCCACGGGTAGGGGAGCGGGGGGGCGAGAGACCCAGTACTTC
NA TRBJ1-1 NA TRBV12-5 CASGLVRVIGTEAFF TGTGCTAGTGGTTTGGTGCGGGTTATTGGCACTGAAGCTTTCTTT
TRBD2 TRBJ2-2 NA TRBV5-4 CASSLPAGGLTGELFF TGTGCCAGCAGCTTGCCGGCGGGGGGCTTGACCGGGGAGCTGTTTTTT
NA TRBJ1-5 NA TRBV6-1 CASSERNRNQPQHF TGTGCCAGCAGTGAAAGGAACAGAAATCAGCCCCAGCATTTT
TRBD2 TRBJ2-1 NA TRBV25-1 CASGGASGGKQFF TGTGCCAGTGGAGGGGCTAGCGGGGGCAAGCAGTTCTTC
TRBD1 TRBJ2-7 NA TRBV10-3 CAISESGTGSYEQYF TGTGCCATCAGTGAGTCCGGGACAGGGTCCTACGAGCAGTACTTC
NA TRBJ2-7 few TRBV7-8 CASSLGESYEQYF TGTGCCAGCAGCTTAGGAGAGTCCTACGAGCAGTACTTC
TRBD2 TRBJ2-5 NA TRBV11-2 CASSVHGAGGQETQYF TGTGCCAGCAGCGTCCACGGGGCGGGGGGCCAAGAGACCCAGTACTTC
TRBD1 TRBJ1-2 NA TRBV6-5 CASSSGDSAYGYTF TGTGCCAGCAGTTCCGGGGACAGCGCCTATGGCTACACCTTC
NA TRBJ1-5 NA TRBV6-5 CASSITVYSNQPQHF TGTGCCAGCAGTATAACGGTTTATAGCAATCAGCCCCAGCATTTT
NA TRBJ2-6 NA TRBV9 CASSLPSGANVLTF TGTGCCAGCAGCCTCCCCTCTGGGGCCAACGTCCTGACTTTC
NA TRBJ2-7 once TRBV6-5 CATGWTYEQYF TGTGCCACGGGTTGGACCTACGAGCAGTACTTC
TRBD2 TRBJ2-7 NA TRBV3-1/TRBV3-2 CASSQGPPGGEQYF TGTGCCAGCAGCCAAGGCCCCCCGGGGGGCGAGCAGTACTTC
NA TRBJ2-2 NA TRBV5-1 CASSLNTDTGELFF TGCGCCAGCAGCCTAAACACAGACACCGGGGAGCTGTTTTTT
TRBD2 TRBJ2-1 NA TRBV9 CASSVVAGGLNEQFF TGTGCCAGCAGCGTAGTAGCGGGGGGGCTGAATGAGCAGTTCTTC
NA TRBJ1-2 NA TRBV5-1 CASSLGTQGYGGYTF TGCGCCAGCAGCTTGGGGACGCAGGGTTATGGTGGCTACACCTTC
TRBD1 TRBJ2-7 NA TRBV11-3 CASSSSGTGIAEQYF TGTGCCAGCAGTTCCTCCGGGACAGGGATAGCCGAGCAGTACTTC
NA TRBJ2-7 NA TRBV3-1/TRBV3-2 CASSQDGTGRGGSEQYF TGTGCCAGCAGCCAAGACGGTACAGGGCGAGGGGGAAGCGAGCAGTACTTC
TRBD1 TRBJ1-2 NA TRBV2 CASSESWVRPGGYGYTF TGTGCCAGCAGTGAAAGTTGGGTCCGGCCAGGGGGCTATGGCTACACCTTC
NA TRBJ1-6 NA TRBV10-2 CATQGSNNSPLHF TGCGCCACCCAGGGTTCGAATAATTCACCCCTCCACTTT
TRBD1 TRBJ2-7 once TRBV4-1 CASSQITGQGYEQYF TGCGCCAGCAGCCAGATCACGGGACAGGGCTACGAGCAGTACTTC
NA TRBJ2-7 NA TRBV2 CASSERYEQYF TGTGCCAGCAGTGAGAGGTACGAGCAGTACTTC
TRBD1 TRBJ2-2 NA TRBV29-1 CSASLGTANTGELFF TGCAGCGCCTCACTCGGGACAGCGAACACCGGGGAGCTGTTTTTT
TRBD2 TRBJ2-3 NA TRBV5-1 CASSLGLAGGQGDTQYF TGCGCCAGCAGCTTGGGCCTAGCGGGGGGCCAGGGGGATACGCAGTATTTT
NA TRBJ1-5 few TRBV30 CAWSVRDRQPQHF TGTGCCTGGAGTGTGAGGGATCGACAGCCCCAGCATTTT
TRBD2 TRBJ2-1 NA TRBV12-5 CASGAGTSGTNEQFF TGTGCTAGTGGTGCCGGGACTAGCGGAACCAATGAGCAGTTCTTC
NA TRBJ1-1 NA TRBV20-1 CSASWRPLPEAFF TGCAGTGCTAGTTGGCGGCCTCTCCCTGAAGCTTTCTTT
TRBD1 TRBJ1-4 NA TRBV16 CASSTQGNSEKLFF TGTGCCAGCAGCACACAGGGGAATTCTGAAAAACTGTTTTTT
TRBD1 TRBJ2-2 NA TRBV6-5 CASSYSTTGITGELFF TGTGCCAGCAGTTACTCCACGACAGGGATTACGGGGGAGCTGTTTTTT
NA TRBJ2-2 NA TRBV11-2 CASSPRVGKNTGELFF TGTGCCAGCAGCCCCAGGGTAGGGAAGAACACCGGGGAGCTGTTTTTT
TRBD2 TRBJ2-7 once TRBV18 CASSPQPGGEQYF TGTGCCAGCTCACCACAGCCGGGGGGGGAGCAGTACTTC
NA TRBJ1-6 NA TRBV19 CASSLNSPLHF TGTGCCAGTAGCCTTAATTCACCCCTCCACTTT
NA TRBJ2-6 NA TRBV5-5 CASSLTGSGANVLTF TGTGCCAGCAGCCTTACAGGCTCTGGGGCCAACGTCCTGACTTTC
NA TRBJ2-2 NA TRBV10-3 CAISPITGQGTGELFF TGTGCCATCAGTCCCATAACCGGGCAGGGCACCGGGGAGCTGTTTTTT
TRBD2 TRBJ2-3 NA TRBV5-1 CASSRGTSGGADTQYF TGCGCCAGCAGCCGAGGGACTAGCGGGGGGGCGGATACGCAGTATTTT
NA TRBJ1-1 once TRBV6-5 CASSYSPGYGSTEAFF TGTGCCAGCAGTTACTCACCAGGGTACGGAAGCACTGAAGCTTTCTTT
NA TRBJ1-6 NA TRBV3-1/TRBV3-2 CASSRAQNNSPLHF TGTGCCAGCAGCCGTGCTCAGAATAATTCACCCCTCCACTTT
NA TRBJ1-1 NA TRBV30 CAWSVDVARPEAFF TGTGCCTGGAGCGTCGACGTGGCGCGGCCTGAAGCTTTCTTT
NA TRBJ1-5 few TRBV5-1 CASSLGQGLNQPQHF TGCGCCAGCAGCTTGGGGCAGGGGCTTAATCAGCCCCAGCATTTT
TRBD2 TRBJ2-1 NA TRBV7-7 CASSLGSGVYNEQFF TGTGCCAGCAGCTTAGGCAGCGGGGTCTACAATGAGCAGTTCTTC
TRBD1 TRBJ1-2 few TRBV10-1 CASSEGTANYGYTF TGCGCCAGCAGCGAAGGGACAGCTAACTATGGCTACACCTTC